Sequencing of this T cell receptor beta chain was carried out in a study of T-cell reconstitution after alpha-beta-depleted transplantation in children. General study findings and limits: The study traced high day-60 TCRbeta diversity in some patients to surviving recipient T cells and thymic progenitors. As was reported, about two months after transplant, alpha-beta T cells came from several hundred expanded graft clones. By one year post-transplant, T-cell counts and diversity largely arose from T cells that were newly produced.

With 8 bases removed from V and 2 bases from J, the gap between germline ends came to 9 bases. The germline V gene encodes CDR1 ENHRY and CDR2 SYGVKD. The CDR3 is 13 residues long. Researchers prepared the TCRbeta library using unique molecular identifiers, the study reports. TCRdb reanalysed the PCR reads using MiXCR and keeps one entry per CDR3 protein. The table shows approximately 27,000 distinct CDR3 sequences, with around 17% occurring only once. This clonotype was observed a single time. The target antigen is unknown. The conserved closing phenylalanine or tryptophan is absent in this CDR3, likely reflecting a read error.

The TCR comes from a male patient between 2 and 10 years old who had a stem cell transplant for acute lymphoblastic leukemia, so the T cells may come from the graft donor. The sequencing here drew on PBMCs, mostly from graft donor cells, taken 60 days after TCRalphabeta/CD19-depleted stem cell transplant. This chain joins TRBV10-3 and TRBJ2-2; weak D call: TRBD2 (6 bases). The CDR3 here is CAIRDLNTGELFC. CDR3 nucleotide sequence: TGTGCCATCCGGGACTTAAACACCGGGGAGCTGTTTTGT.